The clone carrying this TCR beta chain was seen many times. This entry is derived from a study of neurological immune-mediated disorders. TCRdb reprocessed the 5' RACE reads with MiXCR, giving one entry per CDR3 protein. The sample records fewer than 55,000 distinct CDR3 sequences, about 13% being singletons. Indicated time point: longitudinal time-point 3. The unsorted libraries were prepared from 2 million PBMCs (stored at -80 C). The length of the CDR3 is 15 residues. Trimming shortened V by 3 bases and J by 4 bases, and 17 bases separated the two germline ends. The germline CDR1 and CDR2 sequences are DFQATT and SNEGSKA (reference sequence).

The chain joins TRBV20-1 to TRBJ2-3; perhaps TRBD2 as D (7 bases). The sequenced sample consisted of PBMCs. The sequence came from a male donor with HTLV-1-associated myelopathy (HAM/TSP). CDR3 region: CSASRQAGRADTQYF. The CDR3 bases are TGCAGTGCTAGCCGACAGGCGGGGAGGGCAGATACGCAGTATTTT.